A single sample is the source of the 19 T cell receptor beta chains below, sequenced in a study of blood T cell repertoires in COVID-19. The assay was immunoSEQ multiplex PCR, and TCRdb's table has in-frame clones only and misses some. The sample lists a few hundred thousand clones, around 84% seen once, with about 13% in the top ten. The sequenced sample was peripheral blood. All receptors derive from a human donor in a cohort sampled during active COVID-19.

Details on this clone: A junction boundary mismatches the germline segment, possibly from a read error. Here the CDR3 reads CASSLGLPRVF. Here the CDR3 DNA reads TGTGCCAGCAGCTTGGGGCTCCCTCGGGTGTTC. The chain recombines TRBV5-6 with TRBJ1-2; D gene uncertain. The CDR3 covers 11 residues. CDR1 SGHDT and CDR2 YYEEEE come from the germline V gene.

V is TRBV6-1 and J is TRBJ1-4; no clear D. CDR3 length equals 15 residues. Germline lookup yields CDR1 MNHNS and CDR2 SASEGT. Trimming removed 1 base from V and 7 bases from J, with 13 bases in between. The CDR3 here is CASSEEATSSEKLFF. The DNA of the CDR3 is TGTGCCAGCAGTGAAGAGGCCACTAGTAGTGAAAAACTGTTTTTT.

About this clone: The sample carries other DNA sequences with the same CDR3. The chain has TRBV2 and TRBJ1-1; D may be TRBD1 (5 bases). Germline V lookup: CDR1 SNHLY, CDR2 FYNNEI. The CDR3 spans 13 residues. Trimming shortened V by 4 bases and J by 2 bases, and 8 bases separated the two germline ends. CDR3 region: CASSVQGNTEAFF. CDR3 nucleotide sequence: TGTGCCAGCAGTGTTCAGGGAAACACTGAAGCTTTCTTT.

This clone was detected once. The chain joins TRBV28 to TRBJ1-2; D is unclear. Germline V gives CDR1 MDHEN, CDR2 SYDVKM. This CDR3 spans 12 amino acids. Deletions cut 6 bases from V and 6 bases from J, with 11 bases between. The CDR3 loop is CASRRLFHGYTF. The CDR3 DNA is TGTGCCAGCAGGAGACTCTTTCATGGCTACACCTTC.

The V and J genes are TRBV7-2 and TRBJ2-1, with a tentative D call TRBD2 (6 bases). Germline values: CDR1 SGHTA, CDR2 FQGNSA. V lost 1 base to trimming and J lost 8 bases, with 12 bases between them. The CDR3 runs 14 residues. CDR3 amino acids: CASSLGGGSDEQFF. Written as DNA, the CDR3 is TGTGCCAGCAGCTTAGGGGGAGGTAGCGATGAGCAGTTCTTC.

The chain's CDR3 is CASSPLDRVTIYF. CDR3 DNA: TGTGCCAGCAGCCCTCTAGACAGGGTGACCATATATTTT. This rearrangement joins TRBV3-1 (or the pseudogene TRBV3-2) to TRBJ1-3; 7 nucleotides line up with TRBD1. The CDR3 sequence is 13 residues long. The germline V gene encodes CDR1 LGHDT and CDR2 YNNKEL (reference sequence). Trimming removed 4 bases from V and 10 bases from J; junction bases left unmatched: 7.

This CDR3 reads CASSKLAATVETQYF. In nucleotides, the CDR3 is TGTGCCAGCAGCAAACTAGCGGCAACGGTGGAGACCCAGTACTTC. V is TRBV27 and J is TRBJ2-5, with TRBD2 identical over 8 bases. The CDR3 is 15 amino acids. The V segment lost 6 bases and the J segment 5 bases; nucleotides outside the gene matches: 11. The germline gives CDR1 MNHEY, CDR2 SMNVEV (reference sequence).

The chain links TRBV2 to TRBJ2-1; tentatively, D is TRBD1 (6 bases). Germline values: CDR1 SNHLY, CDR2 FYNNEI. Trimming shortened V by 7 bases and J by 7 bases, and 17 bases separated the two germline ends. CDR3 length equals 14 residues. The DNA of the CDR3 is TGTGCCAGCAACAGGGTAGGGGTTGGGAATGAGCAGTTCTTC. Translating it yields CASNRVGVGNEQFF.

As concerns this clone: Other DNA sequences within the sample encode an identical CDR3. The chain recombines TRBV18 with TRBJ2-5; 10 nucleotides line up with TRBD1. The CDR3 extends over 15 amino acids. V lost 1 base and J lost 5; bases outside the gene matches: 4. Germline V lookup: CDR1 KGHSH, CDR2 LQKENI. CDR3 protein: CASSPQTGGAETQYF. In nucleotides, the CDR3 is TGTGCCAGCTCACCACAGACAGGGGGCGCGGAGACCCAGTACTTC. Based on the CDR3 plus reference TRBV18 and TRBJ2-5, the full variable domain is NAGVMQNPRHLVRRRGQEARLRCSPMKGHSHVYWYRQLPEEGLKFMVYLQKENIIDESGMPKERFSAEFPKEGPSILRIQQVVRGDSAAYFCASSPQTGGAETQYFGPGTRLLVL.

The chain combines TRBV15 with TRBJ2-3; D gene ambiguous. CDR1 LNHNV and CDR2 YYDKDF come from the germline V gene (reference sequence). With 3 bases removed from V and 4 bases from J, the gap between germline ends came to 8 bases. The CDR3 length is 13 residues. CDR3 sequence: CATSSSLADTQYF. The CDR3 coding sequence is TGTGCCACCAGCAGTTCCCTCGCAGATACGCAGTATTTT. The full variable domain, rest sourced from reference TRBV15 and TRBJ2-3, is DAMVIQNPRYQVTQFGKPVTLSCSQTLNHNVMYWYQQKSSQAPKLLFHYYDKDFNNEADTPDNFQSRRPNTSFCFLDIRSPGLGDTAMYLCATSSSLADTQYFGPGTRLTVL.

V gene TRBV15 combines with J gene TRBJ2-5; the D is unclear. Deletions cut 3 bases from V and 2 bases from J, with 10 bases between. CDR1 is LNHNV, CDR2 YYDKDF, per germline (reference sequence). The CDR3 length is 14 residues. The CDR3 protein is CATSSPLRQETQYF. The CDR3 DNA follows: TGTGCCACCAGCAGCCCTCTGAGGCAAGAGACCCAGTACTTC.

The gene calls are TRBV5-6 and TRBJ2-3; the D gene is possibly TRBD2 (6 bases). The CDR3 covers 16 residues. Germline V gives CDR1 SGHDT, CDR2 YYEEEE. Between the trimmed V and J ends, which lost 3 bases and 0 bases, there was a span of 14 bases. Written as DNA, the CDR3 is TGTGCCAGCAGCTCCGGGACTTCGTTAAGCACAGATACGCAGTATTTT. It is translated as CASSSGTSLSTDTQYF.

V usage is TRBV27 and J usage is TRBJ2-1; TRBD2 matches 7 bases. The V and J ends lost 10 bases and 2 bases, in that order; junction bases with no gene match: 5. CDR1 is MNHEY and CDR2 is SMNVEV in the germline V gene (reference sequence). The CDR3 is made up of 13 amino acids. CDR3 in DNA: TGTGCCACGGGAGGAGTTACCTACAATGAGCAGTTCTTC. Its protein product is CATGGVTYNEQFF.

This clone has just one count. The chain recombines TRBV5-6 with TRBJ1-1; 7 positions agree with TRBD1. Germline V gives CDR1 SGHDT, CDR2 YYEEEE. CDR3 size: 16 residues. J lost 4 bases, V lost 3 bases, and 12 bases had no gene match. The CDR3: CASSSGDRPMGTEAFF. The CDR3, as DNA: TGTGCCAGCAGCTCAGGGGACAGACCCATGGGCACTGAAGCTTTCTTT.

The chain links TRBV7-9 to TRBJ2-2, with 7 bases lining up with TRBD2. This CDR3 contains 15 residues. Germline V gene lookup returns CDR1 SEHNR and CDR2 FQNEAQ (reference sequence). Losses at the gene ends were 3 bases for V and 7 bases for J; bases not matched to a gene: 8. CDR3 sequence: CASSFRASGDGELFF. As DNA, the CDR3 is TGTGCCAGCAGCTTTCGGGCTAGCGGAGACGGGGAGCTGTTTTTT.

V gene TRBV29-1 combines with J gene TRBJ2-1; 10 positions match TRBD1. The CDR3 loop spans 15 amino acids. The V segment lost 7 bases and the J segment 6 bases; nucleotides outside the gene matches: 12. Germline loops: CDR1 SQVTM, CDR2 ANQGSEA. The CDR3 region is CSASPRDRGGNEQFF. As DNA, the CDR3 is TGCAGCGCCTCTCCCCGGGACAGGGGAGGCAATGAGCAGTTCTTC.

The chain couples TRBV30 to TRBJ1-1, with a weak D call TRBD1 (6 bases). Trimming shortened V by 2 bases and J by 1 base, and 11 bases separated the two germline ends. Germline CDR1 is GTSNPN and CDR2 is SVGIG (reference sequence). This CDR3 comprises 14 residues. The DNA for the CDR3 is TGTGCCTGGAGTACGCAGGGGAGGAACACTGAAGCTTTCTTT. Its protein product is CAWSTQGRNTEAFF.

This sequence joins TRBV11-3 and TRBJ2-5; 8 bases map to TRBD1. The CDR3 totals 16 residues. Germline-derived CDR1 and CDR2 are SGHNT and YENEEA. With V trimmed by 5 bases and J by 7 bases, 15 bases remained unmatched. The CDR3 region has the DNA TGTGCCAGCAGCCCGGGTGGGCAGGGGGCGCTCGGGACCCAGTACTTC. Translation gives CASSPGGQGALGTQYF.

V usage is TRBV27 and J usage is TRBJ1-1, with a tentative D call TRBD1 (6 bases). Trimming removed 3 bases from V and 3 bases from J, with 26 bases in between. The germline CDR1 and CDR2 sequences are MNHEY and SMNVEV (reference sequence). The CDR3 runs 19 residues. The chain's CDR3 is CASSFWPVNWGLADTEAFF. CDR3 nucleotides: TGTGCCAGCAGTTTTTGGCCGGTTAACTGGGGGCTAGCAGACACTGAAGCTTTCTTT.